This T cell receptor (beta chain) was obtained from a study of cytomegalovirus exposure and HLA in healthy donors. Study conclusions and caveats: The listing of 150 to 200 TCR beta chains classed them as cytomegalovirus-associated.

The PCR used 60 Vbeta and 13 Jbeta primers. The assay was immunoSEQ multiplex PCR, and TCRdb's table has in-frame clones only and misses some. The data contain over 95,000 clones, over 60% of them singletons. As regards this clone: The antigen is unknown.

V lost 7 bases and J 2 bases, leaving 17 bases between the germline ends. CDR1 is SGHRS and CDR2 is YFSETQ in the germline V gene. CDR3 length: 15 residues. The sequenced sample was PBMCs. This clonotype was sampled from a female donor in good health and CMV-seronegative. V usage is TRBV5-1 and J usage is TRBJ2-3, with D tentatively TRBD2 (7 bases). Written as DNA, the CDR3 is TGCGCCAGCGGACTCCAGCGGGGACACACAGATACGCAGTATTTT. Translating it yields CASGLQRGHTDTQYF.